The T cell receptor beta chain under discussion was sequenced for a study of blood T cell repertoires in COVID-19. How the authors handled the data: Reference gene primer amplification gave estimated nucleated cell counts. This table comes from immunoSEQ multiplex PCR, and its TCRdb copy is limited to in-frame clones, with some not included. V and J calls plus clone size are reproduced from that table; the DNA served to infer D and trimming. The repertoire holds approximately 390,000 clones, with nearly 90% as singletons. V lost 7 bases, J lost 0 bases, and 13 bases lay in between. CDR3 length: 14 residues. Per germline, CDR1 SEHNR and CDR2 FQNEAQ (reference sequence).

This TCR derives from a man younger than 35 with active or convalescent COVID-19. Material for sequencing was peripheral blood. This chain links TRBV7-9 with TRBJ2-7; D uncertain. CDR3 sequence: CASTGTDSSYEQYF. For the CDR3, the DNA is TGTGCCAGCACGGGCACAGATTCCTCCTACGAGCAGTACTTC.